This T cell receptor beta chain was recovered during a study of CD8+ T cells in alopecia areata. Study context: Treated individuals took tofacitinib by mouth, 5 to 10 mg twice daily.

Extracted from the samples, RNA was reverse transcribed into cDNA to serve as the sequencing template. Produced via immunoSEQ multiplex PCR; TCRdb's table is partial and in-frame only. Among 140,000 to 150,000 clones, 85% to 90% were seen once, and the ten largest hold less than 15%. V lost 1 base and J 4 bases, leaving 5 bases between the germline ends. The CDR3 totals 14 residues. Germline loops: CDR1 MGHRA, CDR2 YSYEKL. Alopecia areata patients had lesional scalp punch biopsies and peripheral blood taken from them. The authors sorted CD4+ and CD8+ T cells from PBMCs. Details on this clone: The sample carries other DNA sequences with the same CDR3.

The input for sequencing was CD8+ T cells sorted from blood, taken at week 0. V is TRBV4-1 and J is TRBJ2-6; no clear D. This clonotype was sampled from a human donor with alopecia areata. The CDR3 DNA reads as TGCGCCAGCAGCCAAGTCGGGGGGGCCAACGTCCTGACTTTC. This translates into CASSQVGGANVLTF.